These 27 T cell receptor beta chains originate from one sample sequenced in a study of metastatic and nonmetastatic thyroid tumors. All patients were untreated before thyroid surgery. TCRdb re-processed the PCR reads through MiXCR. The sample yields about 7,900 clones, approximately 24% seen once. Material for sequencing was adjacent normal tissue. Receptors originate from a female donor with papillary thyroid cancer or a benign thyroid nodule (not recorded which). Some clones in this sample may be carry-over from other donors' samples.

This clone qualifies as medium-sized. This chain links TRBV7-3 with TRBJ1-5, with 7 positions matching TRBD1. Germline-derived CDR1 and CDR2 are SGHTA and FQGTGA. V was pared by 5 bases and J by 10 bases, with 8 bases of the junction left unmatched. CDR3 size: 13 residues. CDR3: CASSPDRSGPQHF. Written as DNA, the CDR3 is TGTGCCAGCAGCCCGGACAGGTCCGGACCCCAGCATTTT.

The rearrangement links TRBV12-3 or TRBV12-4 to TRBJ1-5; no reliable D call. The CDR3 covers 12 residues. V was cut by 7 bases and J by 4 bases, with 8 bases left in between. The CDR3 DNA is TGTGCCAGCAAATTCGGGAATCAGCCCCAGCATTTT. It translates to CASKFGNQPQHF.

The CDR3: CASSLRGGTASYEQYF. The CDR3, as DNA: TGTGCCAGCAGCCTCCGTGGGGGGACAGCCTCCTACGAGCAGTACTTC. This chain links TRBV11-2 with TRBJ2-7; D might be TRBD1 (7 bases). The CDR3 is 16 residues long. Germline lookup yields CDR1 SGHAT and CDR2 FQNNGV. Trimming removed 5 bases from V and 0 bases from J, with 17 bases in between. Supplemented by reference TRBV11-2 and TRBJ2-7, the full variable domain reads EAGVAQSPRYKIIEKRQSVAFWCNPISGHATLYWYQQILGQGPKLLIQFQNNGVVDDSQLPKDRFSAERLKGVDSTLKIQPAKLEDSAVYLCASSLRGGTASYEQYFGPGTRLTVT.

V and J are TRBV18 and TRBJ1-5, with D possibly matching TRBD1 (6 bases). This CDR3 region has 14 residues. The germline V gene encodes CDR1 KGHSH and CDR2 LQKENI. Trimming took 3 bases from V and 3 from J, leaving 9 bases between them. CDR3 nucleotides: TGTGCCAGCTCACCTGACAGGACCAATCAGCCCCAGCATTTT. Its protein product is CASSPDRTNQPQHF.

J is TRBJ2-7 and V is TRBV15; the D is unclear. Trimming left V 0 bases short and J 6 bases short, with 12 bases between. Germline CDR1 LNHNV, CDR2 YYDKDF (reference sequence). CDR3 length equals 14 residues. CDR3 sequence reads: CATSRDRVTGEQYF. CDR3 nucleotide sequence: TGTGCCACCAGCAGAGATCGGGTGACCGGCGAGCAGTACTTC.

The V call is TRBV20-1, the J call TRBJ1-1; the D gene is possibly TRBD1 (5 bases). Germline V gene sequence: CDR1 DFQATT, CDR2 SNEGSKA (reference sequence). The CDR3 is made up of 14 amino acids. Trimming took off 5 bases at V and 2 bases at J, with 15 bases between the two ends. CDR3 in amino acids: CSARTTGLNTEAFF. For the CDR3, the DNA is TGCAGTGCTCGTACCACAGGTCTTAACACTGAAGCTTTCTTT.

Details on this clone: At one end, the junction sequence differs from germline, possibly due to a read error. The chain combines TRBV11-2 with TRBJ2-7, with D tentatively TRBD1 (7 bases). Germline CDR1 reads SGHAT; CDR2 reads FQNNGV. CDR3 length: 12 residues. The CDR3 loop is CASSPETGTLHF. In nucleotides, the CDR3 is TGTGCCAGCAGCCCCGAGACAGGGACTCTCCACTTC.

The chain combines TRBV10-3 with TRBJ1-1; D is ambiguous. Germline CDR1 is ENHRY and CDR2 is SYGVKD. Deletions cut 2 bases from V and 2 bases from J, with 3 bases between. This CDR3 has 12 residues. The CDR3 DNA reads TGTGCCATCAGTGAGGCAAACACTGAAGCTTTCTTT. Its translation is CAISEANTEAFF.

The chain employs TRBV4-2 and TRBJ2-3; 12 bases line up with TRBD2. Germline-derived CDR1 and CDR2 are LGHNA and YNFKEQ. V shed 4 bases, J shed 2 bases, and the junction held 4 bases outside the gene matches. This CDR3 comprises 16 residues. CDR3 amino acids: CASSPLAGGTTDTQYF. The CDR3 region has the DNA TGTGCCAGCAGCCCACTAGCGGGGGGCACCACAGATACGCAGTATTTT.

This clone was counted a few times. The chain has TRBV6-1 and TRBJ1-2; D remains ambiguous. Trimming stripped 1 base from V and 1 base from J, with 10 bases between. The germline gives CDR1 MNHNS, CDR2 SASEGT. The CDR3 is 15 residues long. The CDR3 DNA sequence: TGTGCCAGCAGTGAAGGATTGTGGAGTAACTATGGCTACACCTTC. Protein sequence: CASSEGLWSNYGYTF.

This clone was counted many times. V and J are TRBV20-1 and TRBJ1-5; no clear D gene. This CDR3 contains 16 residues. The germline gives CDR1 DFQATT, CDR2 SNEGSKA (reference sequence). The V end was cut by 6 bases, the J end by 3 bases, with 21 bases between. The CDR3 DNA sequence: TGCAGTGCCCGACGCACGGGTAAAGGGCCCAATCAGCCCCAGCATTTT. Its translation is CSARRTGKGPNQPQHF.

This clone was observed a handful of times. The chain has TRBV6-1 and TRBJ2-7; 8 bases line up with TRBD1. V gave up 9 bases and J gave up 2 bases; unmatched junction bases: 3. Germline CDR1 is MNHNS and CDR2 is SASEGT. CDR3 length: 12 amino acids. CDR3 in DNA: TGTGCCAGTGGGACAGGACCCTACGAGCAGTACTTC. Translating gives CASGTGPYEQYF.

This clone occurred a few times. V and J are TRBV14 and TRBJ2-7; TRBD2 is a possible D gene (5 bases). CDR1 is SGHDN and CDR2 is FVKESK in the germline V gene. The V and J ends lost 3 bases and 2 bases respectively, with 17 bases between them. The CDR3 loop spans 16 amino acids. Here the CDR3 reads CASSQDLAGNPYEQYF. Here the CDR3 DNA reads TGTGCCAGCAGCCAGGACTTAGCAGGCAACCCCTACGAGCAGTACTTC.

This chain uses TRBV2 with TRBJ2-7; 12 bases are shared with TRBD2. Germline V gene sequence: CDR1 SNHLY, CDR2 FYNNEI. With V trimmed by 1 base and J by 3 bases, 16 bases remained unmatched. The CDR3 runs 20 residues. This CDR3 reads CASSEVLLRLAGGQGYEQYF. The CDR3 DNA reads TGTGCCAGCAGTGAAGTTCTCTTGCGTCTAGCGGGGGGGCAGGGCTACGAGCAGTACTTC.

This clone turned up a few times. The V gene is TRBV14, the J gene TRBJ2-1, with 15 positions matching TRBD2. The CDR3 contains 20 residues. Germline-derived CDR1 and CDR2 are SGHDN and FVKESK. V lost 0 bases to trimming and J lost 2 bases; unmatched junction nucleotides: 8. CDR3 sequence: CASSQDVLGLAGGTYNEQFF. The CDR3 DNA is TGTGCCAGCAGCCAAGACGTCCTGGGACTAGCGGGGGGCACCTACAATGAGCAGTTCTTC.

This clone was found a few times. This CDR3 is CASSPPYGGELFF. Written as DNA, the CDR3 is TGTGCCAGCAGCCCCCCTTATGGCGGGGAGCTGTTTTTT. The genes are TRBV7-2 and TRBJ2-2; D unclear. The germline V gene has CDR1 SGHTA and CDR2 FQGNSA. There are 13 residues in the CDR3. V was trimmed by 5 bases and J by 7 bases, leaving 11 bases between them.

The genes are TRBV20-1 and TRBJ2-1; 7 positions agree with TRBD2. Germline CDR1 is DFQATT and CDR2 is SNEGSKA (reference sequence). The CDR3 consists of 11 residues. Trimming removed 5 bases from V and 9 bases from J; junction bases left unmatched: 4. CDR3 residues: CSALKRGEQFF. The CDR3 DNA sequence: TGCAGTGCTTTAAAGCGGGGTGAGCAGTTCTTC.

By frequency in the sample, this clone is medium-sized. The V call is TRBV9, the J call TRBJ1-2; D remains unclear. There are 15 residues in the CDR3. CDR1 is SGDLS, CDR2 YYNGEE, per germline. V lost 0 bases and J 0 bases, leaving 9 bases between the germline ends. The CDR3 reads CASSVVPETNYGYTF. The CDR3, as DNA: TGTGCCAGCAGCGTAGTGCCGGAAACTAACTATGGCTACACCTTC. The full variable domain, completed using reference TRBV9 and TRBJ1-2, is DSGVTQTPKHLITATGQRVTLRCSPRSGDLSVYWYQQSLDQGLQFLIQYYNGEERAKGNILERFSAQQFPDLHSELNLSSLELGDSALYFCASSVVPETNYGYTFGSGTRLTVV.

The chain joins TRBV3-1 to TRBJ2-7; perhaps TRBD2 as D (6 bases). The V and J ends lost 0 bases and 5 bases respectively, with 14 bases between them. CDR1 and CDR2 (germline): LGHDT, YNNKEL (reference sequence). The CDR3 loop spans 15 amino acids. The CDR3 DNA reads as TGTGCCAGCAGCCAAGATATTGCGGGGATGGACGAGCAGTACTTC. Translated, it gives CASSQDIAGMDEQYF.

A word on this clone: Relative to the germline gene, one junction end is altered; a read error may explain this. This chain joins TRBV6-1 and TRBJ1-2; D is uncertain. The CDR3 spans 14 residues. The germline V gene has CDR1 MNHNS and CDR2 SASEGT. CDR3 DNA sequence: TGTGCCAGCAGTGAAGCTGAAAGGATCTATGGCTACACGTTC. Amino acids: CASSEAERIYGYTF.

This rearrangement joins TRBV6-1 to TRBJ1-2; D perhaps matches TRBD1 (5 bases). Germline lookup yields CDR1 MNHNS and CDR2 SASEGT. This CDR3 contains 11 residues. The germline V and J ends were trimmed by 9 bases and 4 bases, with 9 bases remaining between them. The CDR3 loop reads CASGGVYGYTF. The CDR3, as DNA: TGTGCCAGTGGAGGGGTCTATGGCTACACCTTC.

The V and J genes are TRBV27 and TRBJ1-1; D is uncertain. In germline, CDR1 is MNHEY, CDR2 SMNVEV (reference sequence). The CDR3 contains 12 residues. With 3 bases removed from V and 7 bases from J, the gap between germline ends came to 9 bases. This CDR3 reads CASSLGGSEAFF. CDR3 in DNA: TGTGCCAGCAGTTTGGGAGGTAGTGAAGCTTTCTTT.

A note on this clone: One junction end does not reproduce the germline sequence, and a read error may be involved. The rearrangement joins TRBV12-3 or TRBV12-4 to TRBJ2-7; D is uncertain. This CDR3 is built from 14 residues. CDR3 in amino acids: CASSLGQAPYEQYF. DNA of the CDR3: TGTGCCAGCAGCTTAGGGCAGGCACCCTACGAGCAGTACTTC.

The rearrangement uses TRBV9 and TRBJ2-1; TRBD2 matches at 7 bases. Trimming took 4 bases from V and 0 from J; bases not matched to a gene: 4. CDR3 size: 15 residues. CDR1 is SGDLS and CDR2 is YYNGEE in the germline V gene. The chain's CDR3 is CASSLGGDSYNEQFF. As DNA, the CDR3 is TGTGCCAGCAGCCTGGGGGGGGACTCCTACAATGAGCAGTTCTTC.

Within the sample, this clone is medium-sized. The chain is built from TRBV19 and TRBJ1-5; TRBD1 might be the D (5 bases). Trimming shortened V by 7 bases and J by 0 bases, and 13 bases separated the two germline ends. CDR1 LNHDA and CDR2 SQIVND come from the germline V gene (reference sequence). The length of the CDR3 is 15 residues. CDR3 loop: CASTMGGYSNQPQHF. Here the CDR3 DNA reads TGTGCCAGTACCATGGGGGGGTATAGCAATCAGCCCCAGCATTTT.

The chain couples TRBV15 to TRBJ2-3; no reliable D call. This CDR3 has 18 amino acids. In germline, CDR1 is LNHNV, CDR2 YYDKDF (reference sequence). Trimming removed 0 bases from V and 8 bases from J, with 24 bases in between. The CDR3 reads CATSRESGPIGGLGTQYF. CDR3 nucleotide sequence: TGTGCCACCAGCAGAGAATCCGGTCCAATAGGCGGTCTTGGTACGCAGTATTTT.

This clone is medium-sized. The chain recombines TRBV10-1 with TRBJ1-2; TRBD1 is a possible D gene (5 bases). CDR3 length: 13 residues. V shed 2 bases and J shed 7 bases, with 11 bases lying between them. Germline V CDR1 and CDR2: WNHNN, SYGVQD (reference sequence). The CDR3 protein is CASSEVPGTGYTF. The CDR3, as DNA: TGCGCCAGCAGTGAGGTACCGGGGACTGGCTACACCTTC.